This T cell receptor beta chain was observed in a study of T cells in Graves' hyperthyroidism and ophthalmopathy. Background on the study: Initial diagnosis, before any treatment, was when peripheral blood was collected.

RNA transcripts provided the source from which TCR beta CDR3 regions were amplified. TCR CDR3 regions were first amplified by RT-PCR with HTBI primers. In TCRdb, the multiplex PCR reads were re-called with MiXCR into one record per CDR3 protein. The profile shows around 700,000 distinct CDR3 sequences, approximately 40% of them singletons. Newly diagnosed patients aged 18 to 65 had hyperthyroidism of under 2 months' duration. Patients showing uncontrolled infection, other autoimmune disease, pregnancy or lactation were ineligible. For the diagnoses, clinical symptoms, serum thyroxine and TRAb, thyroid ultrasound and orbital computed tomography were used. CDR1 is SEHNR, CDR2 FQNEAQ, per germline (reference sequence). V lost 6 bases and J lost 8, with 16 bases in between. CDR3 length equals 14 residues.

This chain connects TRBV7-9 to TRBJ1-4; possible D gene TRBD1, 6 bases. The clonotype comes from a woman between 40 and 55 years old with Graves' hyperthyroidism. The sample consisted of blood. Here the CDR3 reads CASSGLRGNEKLFF. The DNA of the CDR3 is TGTGCCAGCAGTGGGTTGAGGGGGAACGAAAAACTGTTTTTT.